Below, 25 T cell receptor beta chains from the same sample are listed, as sequenced in a study of blood T cell repertoires in COVID-19. Method: immunoSEQ multiplex PCR; TCRdb's copy keeps in-frame clones and lacks some. Of over 90,000 clones in the sample, around 90% were seen once. Sequencing was done on a sample of peripheral blood. These receptors originate from a young man with acute or convalescent COVID-19.

This clone was counted once. V usage is TRBV19 and J usage is TRBJ1-6; D is uncertain. The germline gives CDR1 LNHDA, CDR2 SQIVND (reference sequence). The CDR3 has 15 amino acids. V lost 7 bases, J lost 6 bases, and 16 bases lay in between. The CDR3 DNA follows: TGTGCCAGTACCCTCGCCGGGTTACCTAATTCACCCCTCCACTTT. Translation: CASTLAGLPNSPLHF.

V usage is TRBV7-9 and J usage is TRBJ2-3; D is unresolved. CDR3 length: 12 residues. The V end lost 5 bases, the J end lost 4 bases, and 7 bases lay between the germline ends. The V gene's germline CDR1 is SEHNR and CDR2 FQNEAQ (reference sequence). CDR3 nucleotide sequence: TGTGCCAGCAGCCCCCCCGCAGATACGCAGTATTTT. The encoded protein is CASSPPADTQYF. Combining the CDR3 with reference TRBV7-9 and TRBJ2-3 gives the whole variable domain DTGVSQNPRHKITKRGQNVTFRCDPISEHNRLYWYRQTLGQGPEFLTYFQNEAQLEKSRLLSDRFSAERPKGSFSTLEIQRTEQGDSAMYLCASSPPADTQYFGPGTRLTVL.

The rearrangement links TRBV7-9 to TRBJ2-3; 15 nucleotides line up with TRBD2. This CDR3 has 17 residues. CDR1 SEHNR and CDR2 FQNEAQ come from the germline V gene (reference sequence). J gave up 3 bases and V 4 bases, and 5 bases lay outside the gene matches. CDR3 loop: CASSSGLAGGLTDTQYF. In DNA, the CDR3 is TGTGCCAGCAGCTCAGGACTAGCGGGGGGGCTGACAGATACGCAGTATTTT.

V and J are TRBV30 and TRBJ2-7, with no clear D. Germline loops: CDR1 GTSNPN, CDR2 SVGIG (reference sequence). The CDR3 has 14 amino acids. Trimming left V 4 bases short and J 0 bases short, with 13 bases between. The CDR3 region is CAWTQRLGSYEQYF. The CDR3 region has the DNA TGTGCCTGGACCCAACGGCTAGGCTCCTACGAGCAGTACTTC.

The V and J genes are TRBV9 and TRBJ2-3, with TRBD2 matching 8 bases. V was pared by 5 bases and J by 1 base, with 9 bases of the junction left unmatched. Germline CDR1 reads SGDLS; CDR2 reads YYNGEE. The CDR3 runs to 16 residues. CDR3 in amino acids: CASSGERGRGTDTQYF. CDR3 coding DNA: TGTGCCAGCAGTGGAGAGCGGGGGCGGGGCACAGATACGCAGTATTTT.

The chain employs TRBV3-1 (or the pseudogene TRBV3-2) and TRBJ2-1; TRBD2 matches 10 bases. The germline V gene encodes CDR1 LGHDT and CDR2 YNNKEL (reference sequence). The CDR3 extends over 15 amino acids. V shed 6 bases and J 6 bases; nucleotides not matched to a gene: 8. CDR3: CASRPQREGGNEQFF. CDR3 in DNA: TGTGCCAGCAGACCGCAGCGGGAGGGAGGCAATGAGCAGTTCTTC.

The V and J genes are TRBV24-1 and TRBJ1-3; D is possibly TRBD1 (5 bases). The V end lost 0 bases, the J end lost 7 bases, and 6 bases lay between the germline ends. In germline, CDR1 is KGHDR, CDR2 SFDVKD. The CDR3 consists of 13 residues. CDR3 DNA: TGTGCCACCAGTGATTTGTCAGGGAACACCATATATTTT. Residues: CATSDLSGNTIYF.

J is TRBJ1-1 and V is TRBV7-8, with D perhaps matching TRBD1 (5 bases). V lost 5 bases and J lost 7, with 14 bases in between. The CDR3 has 13 residues. Germline CDR1 is SGHVS and CDR2 is FQNEAQ. CDR3 coding DNA: TGTGCCAGCAGCCGAGGGTGGCAGGGTGAAGCTTTCTTT. Protein sequence: CASSRGWQGEAFF.

The CDR3 nucleotides read TGTGCCAGCGTTCTGCGACATCGGGGGGCGCTTCCATCTAGCACAGATACGCAGTATTTT. Its protein product is CASVLRHRGALPSSTDTQYF. The J gene is TRBJ2-3, the V gene TRBV27, with TRBD2 as a possible D gene (7 bases). CDR1 MNHEY and CDR2 SMNVEV come from the germline V gene (reference sequence). V gave up 8 bases and J gave up 0 bases, with 30 bases separating them. This CDR3 spans 20 amino acids.

The chain couples TRBV5-1 to TRBJ2-3, with D maybe TRBD2 (5 bases). CDR1 and CDR2 from the germline V gene are SGHRS and YFSETQ. Between the trimmed V and J ends, which lost 2 bases and 6 bases, there was a span of 13 bases. CDR3 length: 14 amino acids. DNA of the CDR3: TGCGCCAGCAGCTTTAGACGAGGCGGGGATACGCAGTATTTT. Translating it yields CASSFRRGGDTQYF.

The chain links TRBV4-1 to TRBJ1-1; tentative D call: TRBD1 (5 bases). Trimming removed 6 bases at V and 5 bases at J, with 22 bases between. Germline V CDR1 and CDR2: MGHRA, YSYEKL. This CDR3 is 16 amino acids long. The CDR3 loop reads CASRTQLGDRVTEAFF. CDR3 DNA: TGCGCCAGCAGAACACAATTAGGGGATCGGGTTACTGAAGCTTTCTTT.

The rearrangement joins TRBV9 to TRBJ2-2; 7 bases are shared with TRBD2. The CDR3 totals 15 residues. With V trimmed by 0 bases and J by 6 bases, 5 bases remained unmatched. Germline V gene lookup returns CDR1 SGDLS and CDR2 YYNGEE. The DNA for the CDR3 is TGTGCCAGCAGCGTAGGTGGCGGGAGCGCCGGGGAGCTGTTTTTT. Translated, it gives CASSVGGGSAGELFF.

The chain combines TRBV30 with TRBJ1-1; no firm D call. Trimming left V 2 bases short and J 5 bases short, with 9 bases between. The germline V gene has CDR1 GTSNPN and CDR2 SVGIG (reference sequence). CDR3 size: 12 residues. The DNA of the CDR3 is TGTGCCTGGAGTCCGGTGGAGACTGAAGCTTTCTTT. Its protein product is CAWSPVETEAFF.

The chain joins TRBV24-1 to TRBJ1-2; D unclear. Germline lookup yields CDR1 KGHDR and CDR2 SFDVKD. The CDR3 has 16 residues. Trimming removed 1 base from V and 2 bases from J, with 13 bases in between. CDR3 nucleotide sequence: TGTGCCACCAGTGATTTTGGAGCGGTGGGGAACTATGGCTACACCTTC. Translation gives CATSDFGAVGNYGYTF.

The chain has TRBV6-5 and TRBJ1-2, with 7 bases lining up with TRBD1. This CDR3 has 15 residues. CDR1 is MNHEY, CDR2 SVGAGI, per germline. J was trimmed by 4 bases and V by 5 bases; bases with no gene match: 10. The CDR3 DNA sequence: TGTGCCAGCAGTCCCGCGGACAGGCCCTTCTATGGCTACACCTTC. Protein sequence: CASSPADRPFYGYTF.

CDR3 in amino acids: CAWSLFSTMNEKLFF. The CDR3, as DNA: TGTGCCTGGAGCCTCTTTTCGACAATGAATGAAAAACTGTTTTTT. The genes are TRBV30 and TRBJ1-4; D gene uncertain. V dropped 3 bases and J dropped 5 bases, with 16 bases sitting between them. Germline CDR1 is GTSNPN and CDR2 is SVGIG (reference sequence). The CDR3 sequence is 15 residues long.

The chain couples TRBV6-5 to TRBJ1-2; D possibly corresponds to TRBD1 (5 bases). The germline V and J ends were trimmed by 2 bases and 8 bases, with 12 bases remaining between them. Germline CDR1 is MNHEY and CDR2 is SVGAGI. CDR3 length: 13 amino acids. CDR3 sequence reads: CASSYRGKEGYTF. CDR3 nucleotides: TGTGCCAGCAGTTACCGGGGGAAGGAAGGCTACACCTTC.

This sequence joins TRBV27 and TRBJ1-6; TRBD1 is a possible D gene (6 bases). Germline assignment: CDR1 MNHEY and CDR2 SMNVEV (reference sequence). The CDR3 loop spans 15 amino acids. V was clipped by 5 bases and J by 10 bases, with 18 bases between them. CDR3 region: CASSGAGQRGSPLHF. DNA for the CDR3: TGTGCCAGCAGTGGGGCCGGACAGAGGGGATCACCCCTCCACTTT.

This clone was detected only a few times. V and J are TRBV19 and TRBJ1-2; the D gene is possibly TRBD1 (5 bases). V was trimmed by 3 bases and J by 10 bases, leaving 9 bases between them. This CDR3 contains 11 residues. Per the germline V gene, CDR1 is LNHDA and CDR2 is SQIVND (reference sequence). CDR3: CASSMGLDYTF. The CDR3 DNA reads as TGTGCCAGTAGTATGGGGCTGGACTACACCTTC.

The rearrangement links TRBV6-4 to TRBJ1-1; 8 nucleotides align to TRBD1. CDR3 length equals 17 residues. V shed 2 bases, J shed 1 base, and the junction held 9 bases outside the gene matches. Germline assignment: CDR1 MRHNA and CDR2 SNTAGT. The CDR3 region has the DNA TGTGCCAGCAGTGACCTAAGGACAGGGCGGCGGAACACTGAAGCTTTCTTT. Amino acids: CASSDLRTGRRNTEAFF.

The chain uses TRBV4-1 and TRBJ2-3; 9 bases map to TRBD1. CDR3 length: 15 residues. V shed 5 bases, J shed 6 bases, and the junction held 9 bases outside the gene matches. CDR1 MGHRA and CDR2 YSYEKL come from the germline V gene. The DNA for the CDR3 is TGCGCCAGCAGCTCTCCGGGACAGGGTCAGGATACGCAGTATTTT. The encoded protein is CASSSPGQGQDTQYF.

The chain uses TRBV12-5 and TRBJ2-1; 8 nucleotides agree with TRBD2. This CDR3 spans 15 amino acids. The V gene's germline CDR1 is LGHNT and CDR2 FRNRAP. The V and J ends lost 5 bases and 7 bases, in that order; junction bases with no gene match: 10. CDR3 loop: CASGEPGLVRNEQFF. The CDR3 region has the DNA TGTGCTAGTGGTGAACCGGGACTAGTAAGAAATGAGCAGTTCTTC.

This chain connects TRBV12-3 or TRBV12-4 to TRBJ2-2; D is unclear. The CDR3 covers 12 residues. V was shortened by 6 bases and J by 3 bases, with 5 bases between the two germline ends. The CDR3 spells CASSPDTGELFF. CDR3 nucleotide sequence: TGTGCCAGCAGCCCCGACACCGGGGAGCTGTTTTTT.

The genes are TRBV7-9 and TRBJ2-7; possible D gene TRBD2, 6 bases. This CDR3 has 15 residues. CDR1 is SEHNR and CDR2 is FQNEAQ in the germline V gene (reference sequence). The V end was cut by 0 bases, the J end by 2 bases, with 11 bases between. As DNA, the CDR3 is TGTGCCAGCAGCTTAGCTGCGGGGCCAACCTACGAGCAGTACTTC. It is translated as CASSLAAGPTYEQYF.

This chain uses TRBV5-4 with TRBJ2-5, with a possible D match to TRBD1 (6 bases). The CDR3 is 18 amino acids. Trimming shortened V by 4 bases and J by 0 bases, and 22 bases separated the two germline ends. Germline values: CDR1 SGHNT, CDR2 YYREEE (reference sequence). CDR3 amino acids: CASSHGGRTTGYQETQYF. The CDR3 nucleotides read TGTGCCAGCAGCCATGGTGGGCGAACTACAGGGTACCAAGAGACCCAGTACTTC. The full variable domain, with the rest looked up from reference TRBV5-4 and TRBJ2-5, is ETGVTQSPTHLIKTRGQQVTLRCSSQSGHNTVSWYQQALGQGPQFIFQYYREEENGRGNFPPRFSGLQFPNYSSELNVNALELDDSALYLCASSHGGRTTGYQETQYFGPGTRLLVL.